This TCR beta chain originates from a study of radiotherapy plus CTLA-4 blockade in lung cancer (dated by TCRdb to 2016 to 2018). Regarding the research as a whole: Objective responses were observed in 18% of enrolled patients, and disease control was achieved in about 32%.

Focal radiation therapy combined with CTLA-4 blockade (ipilimumab) was tested in patients with chemo-refractory metastatic non-small-cell lung cancer. Library prep was done by the immunoSEQ multiplex PCR assay. TCRdb re-hosts the immuneACCESS table, in-frame sequences only. Its copies lack some clones; in the studies checked, an unresolved V gene accounts for under half of them, and the cause for the rest is not known. The sample has some 73,000 clones on record, under 85% of them singletons. Of the sample, 0.79% falls within the top ten clones. Overall results and qualifications from the work: After treatment with radiotherapy and ipilimumab, TCR clones that originated in tumors expanded in peripheral blood. Increased serum interferon-beta after radiation, together with early dynamic changes in blood T cell clones, were reported to be the strongest predictors of response.

Notes on this clone: Its recognized antigen is unknown. No much larger clonotype is one base removed from it; base qualities were not supplied.

The cysteine opens and the phenylalanine closes a CDR3 of 13 amino acids. Only the CDR3 portion is preserved as DNA: 39 bases, with reading frame beginning at the first base. V is trimmed back by 2 bases and J by 8 bases, and the junction contains 5 bases that no gene match accounts for. As encoded in the germline V gene, CDR1 is KGHSH while CDR2 is LQKENI. The rearranged chain carries TRBV18 and TRBJ1-1; TRBD1 fits 7 bases in the junction. The sequences come from peripheral blood, collected from a patient treated with radiotherapy plus ipilimumab. The sequence derives from a human donor with non-small cell lung cancer who had stable disease on radiotherapy plus ipilimumab. The nucleotides are TGTGCCAGCTCACCAGACAGGGTCGGAGAAGCTTTCTTT. This gives the protein CASSPDRVGEAFF. Here the CDR3 is joined to the reference TRBV18 and TRBJ1-1 genes, and the full variable domain is: NAGVMQNPRHLVRRRGQEARLRCSPMKGHSHVYWYRQLPEEGLKFMVYLQKENIIDESGMPKERFSAEFPKEGPSILRIQQVVRGDSAAYFCASSPDRVGEAFFGQGTRLTVV.